This entry concerns a single T cell receptor beta chain. Its specificity is unknown. This entry comes from a study of shared clonotypes between healthy human individuals. Overall study findings and caveats: The study's rarefaction showed incomplete sorted-subset sequencing despite large depth. Naive CD4 clonotypes overlapped across a handful of donors at about 5.2%.

This CDR3 spans 13 amino acids. V shed 4 bases and J 4 bases; nucleotides not matched to a gene: 3. Germline V gene lookup returns CDR1 SQVTM and CDR2 ANQGSEA. Produced via immunoSEQ multiplex PCR; TCRdb's table is partial and in-frame only. The sample lists approximately 620,000 clones, 97% seen once, with 0.045% to 0.07% in the top ten. Splitting of CD4+ cells produced CD45RA+ naive and CD45RA-negative memory subsets. The J gene is TRBJ2-2, the V gene TRBV29-1, with 7 nucleotides matching TRBD1. Sequencing was performed on naive CD4+ T cells sorted from blood. Subset of the sample: CD45RA+ positively selected. The origin of this receptor is a woman between 25 and 40 years old in good health. DNA of the CDR3: TGCAGCGTTGGAGACAGGGCCACCGGGGAGCTGTTTTTT. Encoded protein: CSVGDRATGELFF.